This TCR beta chain was captured in a study of cytomegalovirus exposure and HLA in healthy donors. Both 60 Vbeta primers and 13 Jbeta primers went into the PCR. The repertoire was sequenced with immunoSEQ multiplex PCR; TCRdb's copy has only in-frame clones and lacks some. The profile shows about 130,000 clones, roughly 83% of them singletons. Germline CDR1 is MDHEN and CDR2 is SYDVKM. V lost 3 bases to trimming and J lost 6 bases, with 12 bases between them. The CDR3 runs to 14 residues. This clone came up a few times. V is TRBV28 and J is TRBJ1-5; possibly TRBD1 for D (5 bases). Material for sequencing was PBMCs. The TCR comes from a man between 18 and 35 years old in good health and CMV-seropositive. The DNA for the CDR3 is TGTGCCAGCAGTTTCGCCGGAGGGACTCAGCCCCAGCATTTT. It translates to CASSFAGGTQPQHF.